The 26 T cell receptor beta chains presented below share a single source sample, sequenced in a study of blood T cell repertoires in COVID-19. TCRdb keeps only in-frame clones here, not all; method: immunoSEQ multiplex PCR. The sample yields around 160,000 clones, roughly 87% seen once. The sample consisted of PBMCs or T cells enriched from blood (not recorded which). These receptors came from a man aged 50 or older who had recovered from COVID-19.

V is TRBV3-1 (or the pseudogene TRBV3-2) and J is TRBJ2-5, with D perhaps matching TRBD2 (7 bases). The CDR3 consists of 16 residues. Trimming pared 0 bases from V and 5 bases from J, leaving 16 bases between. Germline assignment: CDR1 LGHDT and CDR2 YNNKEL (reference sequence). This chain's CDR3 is CASSQDRGRGGETQYF. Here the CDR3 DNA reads TGTGCCAGCAGCCAAGATAGGGGCAGGGGAGGGGAGACCCAGTACTTC.

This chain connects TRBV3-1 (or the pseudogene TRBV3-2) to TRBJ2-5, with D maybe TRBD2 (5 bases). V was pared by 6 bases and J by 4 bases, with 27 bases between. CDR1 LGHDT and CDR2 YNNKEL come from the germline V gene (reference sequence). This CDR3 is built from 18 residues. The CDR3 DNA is TGTGCCAGCAGTCGAATCTTCTCGAGCGGCGGCGGAGGAGAGACCCAGTACTTC. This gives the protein CASSRIFSSGGGGETQYF.

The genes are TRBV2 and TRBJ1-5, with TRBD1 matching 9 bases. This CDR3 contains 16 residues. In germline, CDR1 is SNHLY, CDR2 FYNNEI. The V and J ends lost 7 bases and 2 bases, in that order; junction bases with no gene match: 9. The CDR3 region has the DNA TGTGCCAGCAAAGCCGGGACAGGGTTCGGCAATCAGCCCCAGCATTTT. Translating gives CASKAGTGFGNQPQHF.

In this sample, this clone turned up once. The CDR3 here is CASSFSGGVQETQYF. In DNA, the CDR3 is TGTGCCAGCAGCTTCAGCGGGGGCGTCCAAGAGACCCAGTACTTC. The chain combines TRBV9 with TRBJ2-5, with 8 nucleotides matching TRBD2. Per germline, CDR1 SGDLS and CDR2 YYNGEE. V shed 4 bases and J 1 base; nucleotides not matched to a gene: 6. There are 15 residues in the CDR3.

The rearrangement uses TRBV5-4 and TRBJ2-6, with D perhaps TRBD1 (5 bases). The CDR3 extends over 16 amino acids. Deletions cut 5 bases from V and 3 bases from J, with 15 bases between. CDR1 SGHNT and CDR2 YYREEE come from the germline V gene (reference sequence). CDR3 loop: CASRFRTGDGANVLTF. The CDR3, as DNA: TGTGCCAGCAGATTCAGAACAGGTGATGGGGCCAACGTCCTGACTTTC. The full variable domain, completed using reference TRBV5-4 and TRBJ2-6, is ETGVTQSPTHLIKTRGQQVTLRCSSQSGHNTVSWYQQALGQGPQFIFQYYREEENGRGNFPPRFSGLQFPNYSSELNVNALELDDSALYLCASRFRTGDGANVLTFGAGSRLTVL.

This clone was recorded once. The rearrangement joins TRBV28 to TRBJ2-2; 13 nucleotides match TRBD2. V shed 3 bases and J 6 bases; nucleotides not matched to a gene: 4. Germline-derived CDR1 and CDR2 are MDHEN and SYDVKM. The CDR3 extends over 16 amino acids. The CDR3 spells CASSLGTSGAPGELFF. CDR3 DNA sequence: TGTGCCAGCAGTTTGGGGACTAGCGGGGCCCCCGGGGAGCTGTTTTTT.

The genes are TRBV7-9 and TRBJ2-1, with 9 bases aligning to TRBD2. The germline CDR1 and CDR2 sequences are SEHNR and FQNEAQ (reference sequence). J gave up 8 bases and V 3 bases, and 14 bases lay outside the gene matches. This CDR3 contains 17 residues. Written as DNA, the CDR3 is TGTGCCAGCAGCTTTAGGAGCGGGGGGCTCCTAGGGGATGAGCAGTTCTTC. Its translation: CASSFRSGGLLGDEQFF.

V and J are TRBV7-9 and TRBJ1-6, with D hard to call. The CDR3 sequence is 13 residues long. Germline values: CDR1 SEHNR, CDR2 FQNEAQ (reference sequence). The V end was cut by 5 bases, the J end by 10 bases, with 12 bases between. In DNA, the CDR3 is TGTGCCAGCAGCCTTAGCGGAGACTCACCCCTCCACTTT. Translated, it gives CASSLSGDSPLHF.

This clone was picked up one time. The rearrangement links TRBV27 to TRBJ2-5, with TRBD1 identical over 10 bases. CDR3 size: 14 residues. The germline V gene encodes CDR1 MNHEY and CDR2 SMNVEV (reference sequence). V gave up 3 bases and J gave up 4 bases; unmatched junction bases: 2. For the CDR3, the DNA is TGTGCCAGCAGTTTGGGGACAGGGGTAGAGACCCAGTACTTC. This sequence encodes CASSLGTGVETQYF.

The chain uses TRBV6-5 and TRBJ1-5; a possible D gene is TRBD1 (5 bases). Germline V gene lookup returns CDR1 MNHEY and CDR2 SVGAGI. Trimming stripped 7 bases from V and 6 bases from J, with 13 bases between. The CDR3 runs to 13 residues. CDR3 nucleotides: TGTGCCAGCATCGGGACTGGGTTTCAGCCCCAGCATTTT. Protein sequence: CASIGTGFQPQHF.

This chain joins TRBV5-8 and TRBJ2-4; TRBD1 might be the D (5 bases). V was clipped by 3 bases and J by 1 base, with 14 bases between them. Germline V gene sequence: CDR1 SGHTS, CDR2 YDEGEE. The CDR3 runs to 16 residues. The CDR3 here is CASSSKGPTAKNIQYF. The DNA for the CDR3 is TGTGCCAGCAGCTCGAAGGGGCCCACCGCCAAAAACATTCAGTACTTC.

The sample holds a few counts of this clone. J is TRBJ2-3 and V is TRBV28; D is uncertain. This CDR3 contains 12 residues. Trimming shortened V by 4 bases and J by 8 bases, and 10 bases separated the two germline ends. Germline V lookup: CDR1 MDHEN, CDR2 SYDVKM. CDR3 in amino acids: CASSSGRVTQYF. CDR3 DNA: TGTGCCAGCAGTTCCGGTCGGGTTACGCAGTATTTT.

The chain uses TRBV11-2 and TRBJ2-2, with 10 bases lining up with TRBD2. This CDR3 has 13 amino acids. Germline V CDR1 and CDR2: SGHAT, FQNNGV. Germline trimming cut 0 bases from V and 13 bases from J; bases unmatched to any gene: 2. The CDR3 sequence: CASSLEAGGRLFF. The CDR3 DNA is TGTGCCAGCAGCTTAGAAGCGGGGGGGCGGCTGTTTTTT.

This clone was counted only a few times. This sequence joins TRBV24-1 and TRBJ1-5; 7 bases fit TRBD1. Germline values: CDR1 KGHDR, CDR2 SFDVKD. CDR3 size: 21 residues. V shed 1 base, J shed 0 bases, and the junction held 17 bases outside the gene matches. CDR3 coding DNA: TGTGCCACCAGTGATTTTGGGGGACAGAAAGAGGGGGCCGTTAGCAATCAGCCCCAGCATTTT. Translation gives CATSDFGGQKEGAVSNQPQHF.

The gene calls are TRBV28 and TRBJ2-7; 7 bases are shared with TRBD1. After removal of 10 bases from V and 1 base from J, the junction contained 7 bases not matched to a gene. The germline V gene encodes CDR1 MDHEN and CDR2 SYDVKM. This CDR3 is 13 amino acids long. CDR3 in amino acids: CATLDRDSYEQYF. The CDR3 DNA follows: TGTGCCACCCTCGACAGGGATTCCTACGAGCAGTACTTC.

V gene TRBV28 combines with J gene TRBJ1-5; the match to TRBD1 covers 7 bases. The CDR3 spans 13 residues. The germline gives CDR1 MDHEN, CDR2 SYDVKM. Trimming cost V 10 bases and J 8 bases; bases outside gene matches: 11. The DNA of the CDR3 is TGTGCCATCCAGGGGGACCCTGTGGAGCCCCAGCATTTT. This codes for CAIQGDPVEPQHF.

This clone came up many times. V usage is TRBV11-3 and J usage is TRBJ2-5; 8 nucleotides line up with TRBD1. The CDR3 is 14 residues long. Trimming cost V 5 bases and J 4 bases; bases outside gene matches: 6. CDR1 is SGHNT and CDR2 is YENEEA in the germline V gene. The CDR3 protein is CASSDKQGGETQYF. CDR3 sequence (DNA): TGTGCCAGCAGCGACAAACAGGGGGGAGAGACCCAGTACTTC.

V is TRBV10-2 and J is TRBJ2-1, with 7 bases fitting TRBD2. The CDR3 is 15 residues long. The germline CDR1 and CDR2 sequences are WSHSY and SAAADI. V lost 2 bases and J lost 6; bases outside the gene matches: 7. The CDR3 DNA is TGCGCCAGCAGTGAGCCCGCGGGAGAAAGCAATGAGCAGTTCTTC. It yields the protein CASSEPAGESNEQFF.

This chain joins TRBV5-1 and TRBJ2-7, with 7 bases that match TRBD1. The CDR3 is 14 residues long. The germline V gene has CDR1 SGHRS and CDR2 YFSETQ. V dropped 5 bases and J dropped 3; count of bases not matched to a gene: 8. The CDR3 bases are TGCGCCAGCAGAGCCGGGACAGCCTTCTACGAGCAGTACTTC. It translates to CASRAGTAFYEQYF.

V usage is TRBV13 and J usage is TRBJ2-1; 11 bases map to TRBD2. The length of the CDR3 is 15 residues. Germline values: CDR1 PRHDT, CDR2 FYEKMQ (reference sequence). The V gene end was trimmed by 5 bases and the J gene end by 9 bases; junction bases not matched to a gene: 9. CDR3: CASSPRTSGSGEQFF. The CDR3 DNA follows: TGTGCCAGCAGCCCCCGGACTAGCGGGTCCGGTGAGCAGTTCTTC.

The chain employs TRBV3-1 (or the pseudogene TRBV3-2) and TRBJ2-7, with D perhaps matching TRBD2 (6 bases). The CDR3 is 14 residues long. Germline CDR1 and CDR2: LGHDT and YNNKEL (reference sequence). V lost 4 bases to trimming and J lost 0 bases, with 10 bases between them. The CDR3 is CASSPLTSSYEQYF. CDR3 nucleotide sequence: TGTGCCAGCAGCCCCTTGACTAGCTCCTACGAGCAGTACTTC.

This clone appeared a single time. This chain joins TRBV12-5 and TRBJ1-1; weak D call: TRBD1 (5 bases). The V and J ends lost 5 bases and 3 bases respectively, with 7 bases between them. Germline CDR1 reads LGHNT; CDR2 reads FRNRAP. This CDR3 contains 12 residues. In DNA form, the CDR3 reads TGTGCTAGTGGTCCAGGGTACACTGAAGCTTTCTTT. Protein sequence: CASGPGYTEAFF.

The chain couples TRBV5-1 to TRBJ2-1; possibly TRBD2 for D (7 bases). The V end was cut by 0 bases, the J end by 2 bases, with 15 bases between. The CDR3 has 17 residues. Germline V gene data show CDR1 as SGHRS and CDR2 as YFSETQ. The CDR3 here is CASSLGVGGLAYNEQFF. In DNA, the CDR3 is TGCGCCAGCAGCTTGGGGGTCGGGGGGCTGGCCTACAATGAGCAGTTCTTC.

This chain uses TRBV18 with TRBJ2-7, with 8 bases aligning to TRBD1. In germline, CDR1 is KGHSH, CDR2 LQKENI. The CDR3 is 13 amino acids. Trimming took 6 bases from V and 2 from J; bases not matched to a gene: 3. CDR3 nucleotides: TGTGCCAGCTCCCGGACAGGGACCTACGAGCAGTACTTC. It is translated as CASSRTGTYEQYF.

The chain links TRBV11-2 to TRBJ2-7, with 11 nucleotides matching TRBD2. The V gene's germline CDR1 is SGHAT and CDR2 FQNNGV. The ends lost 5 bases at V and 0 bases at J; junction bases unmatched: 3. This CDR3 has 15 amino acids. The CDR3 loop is CASSLGLAVSYEQYF. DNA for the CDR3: TGTGCCAGCAGCCTGGGACTAGCGGTCTCCTACGAGCAGTACTTC.

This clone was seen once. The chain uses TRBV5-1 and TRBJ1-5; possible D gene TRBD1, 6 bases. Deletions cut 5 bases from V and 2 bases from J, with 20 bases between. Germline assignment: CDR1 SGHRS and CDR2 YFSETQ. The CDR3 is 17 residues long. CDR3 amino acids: CASSSVWGLEGNQPQHF. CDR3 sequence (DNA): TGCGCCAGCAGTTCCGTTTGGGGGCTAGAGGGCAATCAGCCCCAGCATTTT.